The 4 T cell receptor beta chains below were found in one sample sequenced in a study of T-cell memory formation after mild COVID-19. Each CDR3 protein is one row after TCRdb ran MiXCR on the 5' RACE reads. Of 200,000 to 300,000 distinct CDR3 sequences listed, roughly 17% are singletons. Sequencing input: PBMCs or a T cell subset sorted from them (not recorded which). The receptor source for this set is a man aged 18-30 years who had mild COVID-19 (a few samples of this study predate the infection). Cell type and time point are not known.

The chain is built from TRBV11-1 and TRBJ1-1; maybe TRBD1 (5 bases). The CDR3 totals 13 residues. V was trimmed by 4 bases and J by 6 bases, leaving 12 bases between them. Germline CDR1 and CDR2: SGHAT and FQDESV (reference sequence). Here the CDR3 reads CASSSAPGPEAFF. The CDR3 DNA follows: TGTGCCAGCAGCTCCGCTCCGGGGCCTGAAGCTTTCTTT.

The chain recombines TRBV7-2 with TRBJ1-1; D perhaps matches TRBD1 (5 bases). The V and J ends lost 1 base and 4 bases respectively, with 13 bases between them. Germline V CDR1 and CDR2: SGHTA, FQGNSA. The CDR3 spans 15 residues. CDR3 DNA sequence: TGTGCCAGCAGCTTAGTAGCAGGGCTGGGCACTGAAGCTTTCTTT. It encodes CASSLVAGLGTEAFF.

CDR3 coding DNA: TGTGCCAGCAGTTTTGCGGGGGGCTACGGTAACATTCAGTACTTC. As protein: CASSFAGGYGNIQYF. J is TRBJ2-4 and V is TRBV6-2 or TRBV6-3, with 8 bases identical to TRBD2. The CDR3 extends over 15 amino acids. V was pared by 4 bases and J by 7 bases, with 9 bases of the junction left unmatched. Germline CDR1 is MNHEY and CDR2 is SVGEGT.

This clonotype was counted between two and nine times. This rearrangement joins TRBV4-1 to TRBJ1-1, with D uncertain. This CDR3 has 13 residues. Germline assignment: CDR1 MGHRA and CDR2 YSYEKL. The V and J ends lost 1 base and 5 bases respectively, with 8 bases between them. This CDR3 reads CASSQGRETEAFF. The CDR3 coding sequence is TGCGCCAGCAGCCAAGGGAGAGAGACTGAAGCTTTCTTT.